What follows describes a single T cell receptor beta chain. The whole isolated RNA underwent reverse transcription, so sequencing captured expressed TCRB transcripts. Clones were read by immunoSEQ multiplex PCR, and TCRdb kept only the in-frame ones, dropping some. The sample holds some 150,000 clones, 40% to 55% seen once. The data were taken from a study of beta chain features in type 1 diabetes. A sort by CD45RO/CCR7/CD25/CD127/CD95/CD27 yielded CD4+ naive, central memory, regulatory and stem cell-like memory cells. CDR1 SGHVS and CDR2 FQNEAQ come from the germline V gene. The CDR3 has 17 amino acids. V lost 6 bases and J lost 4, with 21 bases in between.

This receptor was obtained from a man in his late teens or twenties in good health. The chain joins TRBV7-8 to TRBJ2-2; the D gene is possibly TRBD1 (6 bases). Input material: Tregs from blood. CDR3 nucleotides: TGTGCCAGCAGACTTACAGGGCCCCTCAGGGGCACCGGGGAGCTGTTTTTT. Its protein product is CASRLTGPLRGTGELFF. Complete variable domain (other parts from reference TRBV7-8 and TRBJ2-2): GAGVSQSPRYKVAKRGQDVALRCDPISGHVSLFWYQQALGQGPEFLTYFQNEAQLDKSGLPSDRFFAERPEGSVSTLKIQRTQQEDSAVYLCASRLTGPLRGTGELFFGEGSRLTVL.